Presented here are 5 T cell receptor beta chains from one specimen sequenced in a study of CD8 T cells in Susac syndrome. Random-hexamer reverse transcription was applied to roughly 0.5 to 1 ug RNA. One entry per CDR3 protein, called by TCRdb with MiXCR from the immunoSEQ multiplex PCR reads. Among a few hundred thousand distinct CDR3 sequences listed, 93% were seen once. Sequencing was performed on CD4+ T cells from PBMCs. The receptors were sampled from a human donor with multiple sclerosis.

CDR3 amino acids: CASSYDGQDYNEQFF. DNA of the CDR3: TGTGCCAGCAGTTACGACGGACAGGATTACAATGAGCAGTTCTTC. J is TRBJ2-1 and V is TRBV6-6; TRBD1 matches 7 bases. CDR1 is MNHNY and CDR2 is SVGAGI in the germline V gene (reference sequence). The CDR3 loop spans 15 amino acids. Unmatched junction bases numbered 5, after V lost 2 bases and J lost 4 bases.

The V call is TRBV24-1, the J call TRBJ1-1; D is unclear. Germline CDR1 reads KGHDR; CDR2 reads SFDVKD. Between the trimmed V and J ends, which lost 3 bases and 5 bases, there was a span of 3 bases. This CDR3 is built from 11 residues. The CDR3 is CATSDLTEAFF. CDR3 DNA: TGTGCCACCAGTGATCTAACTGAAGCTTTCTTT.

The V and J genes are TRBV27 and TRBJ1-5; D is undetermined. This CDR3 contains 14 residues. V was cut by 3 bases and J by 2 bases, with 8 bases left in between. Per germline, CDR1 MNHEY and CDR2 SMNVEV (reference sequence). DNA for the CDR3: TGTGCCAGCAGTTTTTCCAGCCGCAATCAGCCCCAGCATTTT. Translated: CASSFSSRNQPQHF.

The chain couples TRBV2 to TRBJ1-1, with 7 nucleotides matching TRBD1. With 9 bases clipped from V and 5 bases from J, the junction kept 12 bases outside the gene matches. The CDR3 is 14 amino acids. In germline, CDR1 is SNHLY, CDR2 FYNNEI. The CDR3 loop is CASRFQGGGTEAFF. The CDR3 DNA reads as TGTGCCAGTAGATTTCAGGGGGGAGGTACTGAAGCTTTCTTT.

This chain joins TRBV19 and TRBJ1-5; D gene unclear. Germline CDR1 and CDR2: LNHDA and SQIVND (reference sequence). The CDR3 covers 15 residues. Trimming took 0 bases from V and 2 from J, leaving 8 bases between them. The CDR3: CASSIERGRNQPQHF. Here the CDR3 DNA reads TGTGCCAGTAGTATAGAAAGAGGCCGCAATCAGCCCCAGCATTTT.